This T cell receptor beta chain was sequenced in a study of cytomegalovirus exposure and HLA in healthy donors. Overall study: The 95 to 150 validation repertoires used a platform that matched the one used for the approximately 620 first-cohort repertoires, as a later analysis reported.

This CDR3 region has 14 residues. Germline loops: CDR1 SNHLY, CDR2 FYNNEI. V lost 0 bases to trimming and J lost 1 base, with 6 bases between them. With respect to this clone: Its antigen is unidentified.

General study points: First-cohort TCR clusters tended to co-occur in the roughly 120 validation repertoires, a later analysis found.

Profiled with immunoSEQ multiplex PCR; TCRdb holds only in-frame clones, not every one. The table has about 280,000 clones, 80% to 90% seen once. The donors were members of the validation cohort, which comprised 100 to 150 subjects and was separate from the first cohort of 600 to 800 subjects. This receptor was obtained from a woman aged 18-29 years in good health and CMV-seronegative. This sequence joins TRBV2 and TRBJ1-1; no reliable D call. Sequencing was carried out using PBMCs. The CDR3 coding sequence is TGTGCCAGCAGTGAAGCGCGAACGAACACTGAAGCTTTCTTT. Residues: CASSEARTNTEAFF.